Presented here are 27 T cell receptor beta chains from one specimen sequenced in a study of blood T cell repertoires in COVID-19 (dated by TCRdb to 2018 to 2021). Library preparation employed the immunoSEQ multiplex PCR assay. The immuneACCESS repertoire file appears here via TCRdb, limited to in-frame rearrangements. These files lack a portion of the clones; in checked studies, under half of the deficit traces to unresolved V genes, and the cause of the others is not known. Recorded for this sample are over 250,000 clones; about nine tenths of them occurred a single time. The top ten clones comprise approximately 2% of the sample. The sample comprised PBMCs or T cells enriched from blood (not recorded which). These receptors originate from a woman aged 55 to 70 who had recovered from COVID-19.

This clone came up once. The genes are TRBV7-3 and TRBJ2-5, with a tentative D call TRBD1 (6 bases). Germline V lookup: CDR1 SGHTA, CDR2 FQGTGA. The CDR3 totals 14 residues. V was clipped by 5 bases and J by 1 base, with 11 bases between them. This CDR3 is CASSPGQSQETQYF. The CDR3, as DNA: TGTGCCAGCAGCCCAGGACAGTCCCAAGAGACCCAGTACTTC.

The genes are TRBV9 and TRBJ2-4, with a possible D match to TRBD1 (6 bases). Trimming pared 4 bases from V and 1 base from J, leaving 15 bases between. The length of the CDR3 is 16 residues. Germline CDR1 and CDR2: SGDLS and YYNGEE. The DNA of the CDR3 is TGTGCCAGCAGCCCCCCGGCAGGGGAGGCCAAAAACATTCAGTACTTC. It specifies CASSPPAGEAKNIQYF.

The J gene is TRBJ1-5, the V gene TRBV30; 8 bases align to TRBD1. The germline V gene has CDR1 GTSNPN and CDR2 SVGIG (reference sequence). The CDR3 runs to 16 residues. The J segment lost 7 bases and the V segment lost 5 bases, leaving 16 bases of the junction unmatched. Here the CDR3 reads CAWGNRRTGWRQPQHF. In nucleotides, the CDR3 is TGTGCCTGGGGCAACCGGCGGACAGGGTGGCGCCAGCCCCAGCATTTT.

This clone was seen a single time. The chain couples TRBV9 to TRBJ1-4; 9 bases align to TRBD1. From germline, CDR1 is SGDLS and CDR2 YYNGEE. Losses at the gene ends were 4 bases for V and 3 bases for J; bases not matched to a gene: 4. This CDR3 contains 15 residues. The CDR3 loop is CASSLQGAPNEKLFF. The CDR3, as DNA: TGTGCCAGCAGCTTACAGGGGGCACCTAATGAAAAACTGTTTTTT.

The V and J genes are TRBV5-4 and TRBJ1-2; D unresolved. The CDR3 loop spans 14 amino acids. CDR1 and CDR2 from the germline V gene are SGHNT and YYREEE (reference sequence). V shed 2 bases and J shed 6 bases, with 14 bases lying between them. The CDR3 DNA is TGTGCCAGCAGCTTAACGGGAAGGATCCATGGCTACACCTTC. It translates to CASSLTGRIHGYTF.

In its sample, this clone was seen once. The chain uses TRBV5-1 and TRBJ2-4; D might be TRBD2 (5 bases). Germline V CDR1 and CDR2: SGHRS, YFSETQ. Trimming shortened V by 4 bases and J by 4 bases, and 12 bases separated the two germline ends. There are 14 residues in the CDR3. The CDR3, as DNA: TGCGCCAGCAGCCCCCGACTAAAAAAAAACATTCAGTACTTC. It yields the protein CASSPRLKKNIQYF. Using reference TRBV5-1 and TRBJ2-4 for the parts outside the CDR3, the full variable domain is KAGVTQTPRYLIKTRGQQVTLSCSPISGHRSVSWYQQTPGQGLQFLFEYFSETQRNKGNFPGRFSGRQFSNSRSEMNVSTLELGDSALYLCASSPRLKKNIQYFGAGTRLSVL.

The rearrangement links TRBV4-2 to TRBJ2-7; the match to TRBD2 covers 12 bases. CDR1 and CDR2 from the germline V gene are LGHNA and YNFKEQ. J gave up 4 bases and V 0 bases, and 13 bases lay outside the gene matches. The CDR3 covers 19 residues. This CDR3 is CASSQELAGGGGVTYEQYF. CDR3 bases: TGTGCCAGCAGCCAAGAACTAGCGGGAGGAGGGGGGGTGACATACGAGCAGTACTTC.

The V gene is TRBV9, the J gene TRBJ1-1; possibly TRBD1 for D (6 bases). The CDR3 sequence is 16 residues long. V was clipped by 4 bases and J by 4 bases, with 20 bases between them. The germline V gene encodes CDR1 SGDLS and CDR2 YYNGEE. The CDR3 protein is CASSPSRGGRVTEAFF. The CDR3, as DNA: TGTGCCAGCAGCCCTTCCCGGGGGGGGCGAGTCACTGAAGCTTTCTTT.

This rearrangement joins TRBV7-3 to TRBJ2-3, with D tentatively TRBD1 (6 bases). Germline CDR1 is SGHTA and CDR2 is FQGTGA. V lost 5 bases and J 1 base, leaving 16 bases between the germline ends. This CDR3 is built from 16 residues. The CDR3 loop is CASSENYRDGTDTQYF. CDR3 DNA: TGTGCCAGCAGCGAAAATTACAGGGACGGCACAGATACGCAGTATTTT.

CDR3 amino acids: CASSSRQLLMNTEAFF. As DNA, the CDR3 is TGTGCCAGTAGTTCTAGACAGTTACTTATGAACACTGAAGCTTTCTTT. The chain carries TRBV19 and TRBJ1-1, with D possibly TRBD1 on 5 matching bases. CDR3 length: 16 amino acids. The germline CDR1 and CDR2 sequences are LNHDA and SQIVND (reference sequence). V was pared by 5 bases and J by 0 bases, with 16 bases between.

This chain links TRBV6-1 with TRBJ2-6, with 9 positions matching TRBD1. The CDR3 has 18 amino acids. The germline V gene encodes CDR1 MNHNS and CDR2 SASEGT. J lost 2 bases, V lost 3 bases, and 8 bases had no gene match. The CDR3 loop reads CASSDHSWTGAGANVLTF. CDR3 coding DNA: TGTGCCAGCAGTGACCACTCCTGGACAGGGGCTGGGGCCAACGTCCTGACTTTC.

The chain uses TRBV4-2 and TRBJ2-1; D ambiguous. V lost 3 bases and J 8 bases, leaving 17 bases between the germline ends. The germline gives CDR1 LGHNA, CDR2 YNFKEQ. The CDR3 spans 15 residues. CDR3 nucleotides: TGTGCCAGCAGCCATCACCAAGCAACTACCTATGAGCAGTTCTTC. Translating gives CASSHHQATTYEQFF.

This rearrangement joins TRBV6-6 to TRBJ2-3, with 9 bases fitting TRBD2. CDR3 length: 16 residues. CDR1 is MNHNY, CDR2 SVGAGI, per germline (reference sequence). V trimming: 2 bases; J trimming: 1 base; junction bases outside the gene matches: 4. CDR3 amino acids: CASSYTRTSGTDTQYF. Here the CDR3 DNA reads TGTGCCAGCAGTTACACAAGGACTAGCGGCACAGATACGCAGTATTTT.

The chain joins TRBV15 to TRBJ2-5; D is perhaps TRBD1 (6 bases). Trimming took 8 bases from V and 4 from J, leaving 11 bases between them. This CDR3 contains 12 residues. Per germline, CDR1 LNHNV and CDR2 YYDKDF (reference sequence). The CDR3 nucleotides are TGTGCCACCGGAACAGGGTTAGAGACCCAGTACTTC. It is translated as CATGTGLETQYF.

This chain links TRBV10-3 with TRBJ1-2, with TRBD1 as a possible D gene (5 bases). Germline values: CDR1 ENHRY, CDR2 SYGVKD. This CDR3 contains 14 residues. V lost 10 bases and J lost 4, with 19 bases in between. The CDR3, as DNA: TGTGCCACCATGACGCAACAGGACCTCTATGGCTACACCTTC. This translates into CATMTQQDLYGYTF.

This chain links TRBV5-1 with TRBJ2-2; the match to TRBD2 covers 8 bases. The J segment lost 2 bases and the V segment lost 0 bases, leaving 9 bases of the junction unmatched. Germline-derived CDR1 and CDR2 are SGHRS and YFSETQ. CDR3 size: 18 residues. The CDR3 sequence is CASSLEAGGPANTGELFF. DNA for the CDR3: TGCGCCAGCAGCTTGGAGGCGGGAGGCCCCGCCAACACCGGGGAGCTGTTTTTT.

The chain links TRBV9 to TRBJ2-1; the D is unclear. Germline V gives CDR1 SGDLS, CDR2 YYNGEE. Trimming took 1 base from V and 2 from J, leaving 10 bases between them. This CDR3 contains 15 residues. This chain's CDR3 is CASSVTGSPYNEQFF. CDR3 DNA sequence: TGTGCCAGCAGCGTAACCGGTAGTCCCTACAATGAGCAGTTCTTC.

CDR3 nucleotides: TGCGCCAGCAGCTTGCTGGGACAGATCTACGAGCAGTACTTC. Amino acid sequence: CASSLLGQIYEQYF. The genes are TRBV5-1 and TRBJ2-7; 7 nucleotides line up with TRBD1. There are 14 residues in the CDR3. V shed 1 base and J 3 bases; nucleotides not matched to a gene: 4. From germline, CDR1 is SGHRS and CDR2 YFSETQ.

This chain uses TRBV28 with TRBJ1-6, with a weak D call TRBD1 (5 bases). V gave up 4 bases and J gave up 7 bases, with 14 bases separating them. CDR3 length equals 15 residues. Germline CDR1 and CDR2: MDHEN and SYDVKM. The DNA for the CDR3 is TGTGCCAGCAGTTCTACCGCGGGGGGGAATTCACCCCTCCACTTT. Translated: CASSSTAGGNSPLHF.

CDR3 nucleotides: TGCAGCGTTGCTCGGTGGCGGGATGAGCAGTTCTTC. This codes for CSVARWRDEQFF. J is TRBJ2-1 and V is TRBV29-1; a weak D match, TRBD2 (5 bases). From germline, CDR1 is SQVTM and CDR2 ANQGSEA. This CDR3 comprises 12 residues. The V gene lost 4 bases and the J gene lost 8 bases, with 12 bases spanning the gap.

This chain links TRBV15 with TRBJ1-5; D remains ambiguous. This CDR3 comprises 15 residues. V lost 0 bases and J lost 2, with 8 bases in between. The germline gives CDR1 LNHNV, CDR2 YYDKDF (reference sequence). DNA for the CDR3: TGTGCCACCAGCAGAGATCTGGGAGGCAATCAGCCCCAGCATTTT. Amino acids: CATSRDLGGNQPQHF. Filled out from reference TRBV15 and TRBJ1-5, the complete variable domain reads DAMVIQNPRYQVTQFGKPVTLSCSQTLNHNVMYWYQQKSSQAPKLLFHYYDKDFNNEADTPDNFQSRRPNTSFCFLDIRSPGLGDTAMYLCATSRDLGGNQPQHFGDGTRLSIL.

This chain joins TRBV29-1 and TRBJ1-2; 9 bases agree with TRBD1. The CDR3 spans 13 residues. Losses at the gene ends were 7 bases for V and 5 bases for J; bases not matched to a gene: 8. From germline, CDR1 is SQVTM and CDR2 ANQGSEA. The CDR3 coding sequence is TGCAGCGCCCGGACAGGGGAAGGATATGGCTACACCTTC. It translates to CSARTGEGYGYTF.

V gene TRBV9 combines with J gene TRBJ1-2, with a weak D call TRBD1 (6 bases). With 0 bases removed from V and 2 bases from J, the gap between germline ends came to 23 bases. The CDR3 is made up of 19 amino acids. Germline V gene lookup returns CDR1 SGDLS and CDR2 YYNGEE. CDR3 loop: CASSVALNLVGQKNYGYTF. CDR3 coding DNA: TGTGCCAGCAGCGTAGCTCTCAACCTTGTTGGACAGAAGAACTATGGCTACACCTTC. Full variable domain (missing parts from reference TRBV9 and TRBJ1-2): DSGVTQTPKHLITATGQRVTLRCSPRSGDLSVYWYQQSLDQGLQFLIQYYNGEERAKGNILERFSAQQFPDLHSELNLSSLELGDSALYFCASSVALNLVGQKNYGYTFGSGTRLTVV.

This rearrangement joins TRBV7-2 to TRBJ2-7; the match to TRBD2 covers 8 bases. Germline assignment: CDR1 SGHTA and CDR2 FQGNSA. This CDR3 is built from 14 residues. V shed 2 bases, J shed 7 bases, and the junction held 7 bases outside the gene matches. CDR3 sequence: CASSLILADGEQYF. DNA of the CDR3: TGTGCCAGCAGCTTAATACTAGCGGACGGGGAGCAGTACTTC.

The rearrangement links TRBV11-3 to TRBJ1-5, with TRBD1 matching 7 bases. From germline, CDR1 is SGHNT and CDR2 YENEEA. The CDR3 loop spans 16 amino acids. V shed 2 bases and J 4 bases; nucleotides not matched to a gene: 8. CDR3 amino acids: CASSLNLRDSNQPQHF. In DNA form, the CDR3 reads TGTGCCAGCAGCTTAAATCTTCGGGACAGTAATCAGCCCCAGCATTTT.

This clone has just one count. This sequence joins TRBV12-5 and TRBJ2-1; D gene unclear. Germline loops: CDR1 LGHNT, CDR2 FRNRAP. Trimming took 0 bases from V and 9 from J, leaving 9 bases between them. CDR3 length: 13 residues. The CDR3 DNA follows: TGTGCTAGTGGTTTGGTAGTGCTCGGTGAGCAGTTCTTC. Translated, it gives CASGLVVLGEQFF.

CDR3 sequence reads: CASSQDWGRTEAFF. CDR3 sequence (DNA): TGTGCCAGCAGCCAAGATTGGGGGCGGACTGAAGCTTTCTTT. The rearrangement uses TRBV3-1 (or the pseudogene TRBV3-2) and TRBJ1-1, with D maybe TRBD1 (6 bases). V lost 0 bases and J lost 5, with 10 bases in between. The CDR3 covers 14 residues. Germline CDR1 is LGHDT and CDR2 is YNNKEL (reference sequence).